A selection of T cell receptor beta chains follows, all from one sample in a study of shared clonotypes between healthy human individuals. TCRdb keeps only in-frame clones here, not all; method: immunoSEQ multiplex PCR. The sample holds 2 million to 3 million clones; 93% are singletons and the top ten take 0.36%. The sample comprised naive CD4+ T cells from PBMCs. The receptors stem from a man aged 18 to 35 in good health. Some clones in this sample may be carry-over from other donors' samples. Each CDR3 is given with its conserved first and last residue. The order of the fields is D gene, V gene, clone size, J gene, CDR3 DNA, CDR3 protein. D genes are given only for firm matches. The size entry is marked missing in some rows and otherwise reads once, few, many or a size class.

TRBD2	TRBV27	.	TRBJ2-5	TGTGCCAGCAGCCGACTAGCGGGAGGGCCGGGGACCCAGTACTTC	CASSRLAGGPGTQYF
.	TRBV6-5	.	TRBJ2-5	TGTGCCAGCAGGGGCACGGACAAAGAGACCCAGTACTTC	CASRGTDKETQYF
TRBD1	TRBV12-5	.	TRBJ2-2	TGTGCTAGTGGTTGGACCCCCGGGACAGGGTTTTCGAGGGCGAACACCGGGGAGCTGTTTTTT	CASGWTPGTGFSRANTGELFF
.	TRBV7-2	.	TRBJ2-5	TGTGCCAGCGGGCTAAGGGGATTTGGAGAGACCCAGTACTTC	CASGLRGFGETQYF
.	TRBV5-1	.	TRBJ2-3	TGCGCCAGCAGCTTTTCTGAAGATACGCAGTATTTT	CASSFSEDTQYF
.	TRBV5-1	.	TRBJ2-7	TGCGCCAGCAGCTTGTTCTCCACCTCTGGCGAGCAGTACTTC	CASSLFSTSGEQYF
.	TRBV29-1	.	TRBJ2-1	TGCAGCGGATCCCTACCTGGTGAGCAGTTCTTC	CSGSLPGEQFF
.	TRBV19	.	TRBJ2-3	TGTGCCAGTAGTAGAGGTCTTAACACAGATACGCAGTATTTT	CASSRGLNTDTQYF
TRBD1	TRBV7-9	.	TRBJ2-7	TGTGCCAGCAGCTTAGTTGGGACAGGGGCATTCTACGAGCAGTACTTC	CASSLVGTGAFYEQYF
.	TRBV30	.	TRBJ2-7	TGTGCCTCGACACGGACGGATCCCCTGGAGCAGTACTTC	CASTRTDPLEQYF
.	TRBV10-2	.	TRBJ2-7	TGCGCCAGCAGTGAGGTCGGCGGCTCCTACGAGCAGTACTTC	CASSEVGGSYEQYF
TRBD1	TRBV2	once	TRBJ1-5	TGTGCCAGCGGACGACAGGGAAGCGGGGATCAGCCCCAGCATTTT	CASGRQGSGDQPQHF
.	TRBV6-5	few	TRBJ1-5	TGTGCCAGCAGTCCGGGAGTCAATCAGCCCCAGCATTTT	CASSPGVNQPQHF
.	TRBV7-2	.	TRBJ1-5	TGTGCCAGCAGCCCGTTGCCCCGAGGGGCAGGCTTGAGCAATCAGCCCCAGCATTTT	CASSPLPRGAGLSNQPQHF
.	TRBV5-1	.	TRBJ2-2	TGCGCCAGCAGCCCACGGACTATTCGAACCGGGGAGCTGTTTTTT	CASSPRTIRTGELFF
.	TRBV5-1	.	TRBJ2-5	TGCGCCAGCAGCTTTACTAGGGGCGGTGGCGAGACCCAGTACTTC	CASSFTRGGGETQYF
.	TRBV2	.	TRBJ1-4	TGTGCCAGCAGTGCGATGGGGGTGACTAATGAAAAACTGTTTTTT	CASSAMGVTNEKLFF
TRBD1	TRBV9	.	TRBJ1-1	TGTGCCAGCAGCGGAGGGACAGGGGTCACTGAAGCTTTCTTT	CASSGGTGVTEAFF
TRBD1	TRBV18	.	TRBJ1-1	TGTGCCAGCTCACCGACCGGACAGGTGGTCGGGAACACTGAAGCTTTCTTT	CASSPTGQVVGNTEAFF
.	TRBV5-1	.	TRBJ1-5	TGCGCCAGCAGCTTGGGGACTCAAGGGCAGCCCCAGCATTTT	CASSLGTQGQPQHF
TRBD1	TRBV5-1	.	TRBJ2-6	TGCGCCAGCAGCTTGGACTGGGACAGGGGAGTCTCTGGGGCCAACGTCCTGACTTTC	CASSLDWDRGVSGANVLTF
TRBD1	TRBV11-2	.	TRBJ2-7	TGTGCCAGCAGCCTTGGGACAGGGGGCTACGAGCAGTACTTC	CASSLGTGGYEQYF
.	TRBV4-2	.	TRBJ2-7	TGTGCCAGCAGCCAAGATAGCAACGAGCAGTACTTC	CASSQDSNEQYF
.	TRBV19	.	TRBJ2-2	TGTGCCAGTAGTGTTGCAGGGGACACCGGGGAGCTGTTTTTT	CASSVAGDTGELFF
TRBD1	TRBV28	.	TRBJ2-7	TGTGCCAGCAGTGCCGCTGGGACAGAGTCCTACGAGCAGTACTTC	CASSAAGTESYEQYF
.	TRBV5-1	.	TRBJ2-6	TGCGCCAGCAGCCCCCGGGCCTCTGGGGCCAACGTCCTGACTTTC	CASSPRASGANVLTF
.	TRBV5-1	.	TRBJ2-2	TGCGCCAGCAGCCCCCTCCCGGGCGAGTCCACCGGGGAGCTGTTTTTT	CASSPLPGESTGELFF
TRBD2	TRBV18	.	TRBJ2-3	TGTGCCAGCTCACCCGGACTAGCGGGGGGCACAGATACGCAGTATTTT	CASSPGLAGGTDTQYF
.	TRBV7-3	.	TRBJ2-5	TGTGCCAGCAGCTTGGGACTCTCGGGGGAGACCCAGTACTTC	CASSLGLSGETQYF
TRBD1	TRBV18	.	TRBJ1-2	TGTGCCAGCTCACCCCGGACAGGGGGTCTCGATGGCTACACCTTC	CASSPRTGGLDGYTF
.	TRBV28	.	TRBJ1-1	TGTGCCAGCAGTCTTAATGGTGAAGCTTTCTTT	CASSLNGEAFF
.	TRBV28	.	TRBJ1-1	TGTGCCAGCAGTTCCGTTTCGGGGGCGAACACTGAAGCTTTCTTT	CASSSVSGANTEAFF
TRBD2	TRBV7-9	.	TRBJ2-3	TGTGCCAGCAGCCCTCGGACTAGCGGGAGCAGTACAGATACGCAGTATTTT	CASSPRTSGSSTDTQYF
.	TRBV4-1	.	TRBJ2-1	TGCGCCAGCAGCCGCGTAGCGAACCCCTACAATGAGCAGTTCTTC	CASSRVANPYNEQFF